This T cell receptor beta chain emerged from a study of PD-1 blockade in classical Hodgkin lymphoma. Overall study: Every 2 weeks, patients got 3 mg/kg intravenous nivolumab.

Sequencing used immunoSEQ multiplex PCR; TCRdb keeps in-frame clones, though not all of them. This sample has about 46,000 clones, with around 80% found just once. The study's findings and limits: Healthy donors reportedly exceeded newly diagnosed patients in baseline TCR diversity. Complete responders started with a diversity level that resembled newly diagnosed patients at baseline.

Per germline, CDR1 LNHNV and CDR2 YYDKDF (reference sequence). The CDR3 loop spans 15 amino acids. The V gene end was trimmed by 2 bases and the J gene end by 3 bases; junction bases not matched to a gene: 3. Turning to this clone: Its antigen is unidentified.

With no exception, relapse followed autologous stem cell transplantation in all patients, and brentuximab vedotin exposure varied. Classifying best responses yielded complete response, partial response or progressive disease. The J gene is TRBJ2-7, the V gene TRBV15, with 11 bases identical to TRBD2. The material was peripheral blood mononuclear cells (PBMCs), obtained before the second cycle of nivolumab. The sequence derives from a human donor with classical Hodgkin lymphoma. In DNA form, the CDR3 reads TGTGCCACCAGCAGACCGGGACTAGCGGACTACGAGCAGTACTTC. Amino acid sequence: CATSRPGLADYEQYF.